This T cell receptor beta chain appears in the sequencing data of a study of T cell changes during pregnancy in multiple sclerosis. TCRdb's copy holds only in-frame clones and misses some; the assay was immunoSEQ multiplex PCR. Of 55,000 to 65,000 clones in the sample, 80% to 95% were seen once. The CDR3 consists of 15 residues. Germline V gives CDR1 KGHSH, CDR2 LQKENI. The junction had 15 bases not matched to a gene; V was cut back by 6 bases and J by 8 bases. Material: peripheral blood, obtained in the first trimester of pregnancy. The TCR was taken from a female donor with multiple sclerosis, enrolled in a pregnancy study. This rearrangement joins TRBV18 to TRBJ1-2; TRBD1 matches 7 bases. The CDR3 region has the DNA TGTGCCAGCTCGACGGACAGGTTTCCTTTGGGGGGCTACACCTTC. Encoded protein: CASSTDRFPLGGYTF. Drawing the rest from reference TRBV18 and TRBJ1-2, the complete variable domain is NAGVMQNPRHLVRRRGQEARLRCSPMKGHSHVYWYRQLPEEGLKFMVYLQKENIIDESGMPKERFSAEFPKEGPSILRIQQVVRGDSAAYFCASSTDRFPLGGYTFGSGTRLTVV.